Described below is a single T cell receptor beta chain sequence and its context. Using a J-beta primer mix together with a sample-barcoded 5' primer, a second PCR was run for about 6 to 11 cycles. Each cDNA was tagged by a template-switch adaptor containing 12 random nucleotides. All samples gave at least 2.5 million CDR3-containing paired-end reads. MiXCR, applied by TCRdb to the 5' RACE reads, yields one record per CDR3 protein. The sample lists 1.2 million to 1.5 million distinct CDR3 sequences; 42% were seen once. This sample is part of a study of blood T cells in healthy people across ages. The origin of this receptor is a woman aged 18-29 years in good health. Sequencing input: blood.

For the CDR3, the DNA is TGTGCCAGCAGCTTCCCACCCACAGGACGGGGCTACACCTTC. It translates to CASSFPPTGRGYTF. The V gene is TRBV7-9, the J gene TRBJ1-2, with TRBD1 as a possible D gene (5 bases). V was trimmed by 3 bases and J by 8 bases, leaving 16 bases between them. The CDR3 covers 14 residues. Germline CDR1 SEHNR, CDR2 FQNEAQ (reference sequence).